The 23 T cell receptor beta chains below all came from one sample that was sequenced in a study of shared clonotypes between healthy human individuals. Assay: immunoSEQ multiplex PCR; the TCRdb copy retains only in-frame clones and omits some. The sample lists about a million clones, 70% to 85% seen once, with over 1.3% in the top ten. Sequencing was carried out using memory CD4+ T cells sorted from blood. The subset was: CD45RA-negative fraction. These receptors came from a man in his late teens or twenties in good health.

The chain is built from TRBV6-6 and TRBJ2-1; TRBD2 agrees at 13 bases. Trimming removed 0 bases from V and 8 bases from J; junction bases left unmatched: 4. Germline CDR1 is MNHNY and CDR2 is SVGAGI (reference sequence). The CDR3 contains 16 residues. CDR3 in amino acids: CASSYSRTSGSHEQFF. The DNA of the CDR3 is TGTGCCAGCAGTTACTCGAGGACTAGCGGGAGCCATGAGCAGTTCTTC.

This clone was observed a few times. The chain couples TRBV29-1 to TRBJ2-1; unclear D gene. Trimming stripped 7 bases from V and 9 bases from J, with 13 bases between. CDR3 length: 11 amino acids. From germline, CDR1 is SQVTM and CDR2 ANQGSEA. The CDR3 reads CSAAPTGEQFF. The CDR3, as DNA: TGCAGCGCGGCCCCAACGGGTGAGCAGTTCTTC.

The CDR3 nucleotides are TGTGCCAGCAGCTTGGCCGGTCAGGGGAACACCTACGAGCAGTACTTC. Protein: CASSLAGQGNTYEQYF. The rearrangement uses TRBV5-4 and TRBJ2-7, with D maybe TRBD1 (6 bases). The CDR3 has 16 residues. V dropped 0 bases and J dropped 2 bases, with 15 bases sitting between them. Germline values: CDR1 SGHNT, CDR2 YYREEE (reference sequence). Full variable domain (outside the CDR3, taken from reference TRBV5-4 and TRBJ2-7): ETGVTQSPTHLIKTRGQQVTLRCSSQSGHNTVSWYQQALGQGPQFIFQYYREEENGRGNFPPRFSGLQFPNYSSELNVNALELDDSALYLCASSLAGQGNTYEQYFGPGTRLTVT.

CDR3 residues: CASSGGQGEYNEQFF. DNA of the CDR3: TGTGCCAGCAGTGGCGGACAGGGGGAATACAATGAGCAGTTCTTC. The V call is TRBV9, the J call TRBJ2-1, with 10 bases fitting TRBD1. After removal of 5 bases from V and 4 bases from J, the junction contained 6 bases not matched to a gene. The germline V gene has CDR1 SGDLS and CDR2 YYNGEE. The CDR3 runs 15 residues.

The CDR3 nucleotides read TGTGCCAGCAGCTTGACAGGGACCAGTGAGCAGTTCTTC. This gives the protein CASSLTGTSEQFF. V gene TRBV7-6 combines with J gene TRBJ2-1; TRBD1 aligns across 7 bases. V shed 3 bases and J 9 bases; nucleotides not matched to a gene: 5. There are 13 residues in the CDR3. Per germline, CDR1 SGHVS and CDR2 FNYEAQ. The entire variable domain, with the rest obtained from reference TRBV7-6 and TRBJ2-1, is as follows: GAGVSQSPRYKVTKRGQDVALRCDPISGHVSLYWYRQALGQGPEFLTYFNYEAQQDKSGLPNDRFSAERPEGSISTLTIQRTEQRDSAMYRCASSLTGTSEQFFGPGTRLTVL.

This clone came up many times. Other DNA sequences of this sample code for an identical CDR3. The chain is built from TRBV30 and TRBJ1-2; 7 bases line up with TRBD1. Germline-derived CDR1 and CDR2 are GTSNPN and SVGIG (reference sequence). This CDR3 comprises 13 residues. The junction had 3 bases not matched to a gene; V was cut back by 2 bases and J by 3 bases. CDR3 in DNA: TGTGCCTGGAGTTCAGACAGGGACTATGGCTACACCTTC. This sequence encodes CAWSSDRDYGYTF.

The V and J genes are TRBV7-2 and TRBJ2-5; D is uncertain. There are 14 residues in the CDR3. The germline CDR1 and CDR2 sequences are SGHTA and FQGNSA. With 4 bases removed from V and 1 base from J, the gap between germline ends came to 10 bases. The CDR3 spells CASSSPPAQETQYF. The DNA of the CDR3 is TGTGCCAGCAGCTCCCCCCCGGCCCAAGAGACCCAGTACTTC.

V gene TRBV6-5 combines with J gene TRBJ2-2, with D hard to call. V was pared by 6 bases and J by 5 bases, with 16 bases between. The germline V gene encodes CDR1 MNHEY and CDR2 SVGAGI. The CDR3 is made up of 15 amino acids. CDR3: CASRSQALPTGELFF. CDR3 nucleotides: TGTGCCAGCAGGAGTCAGGCCCTCCCAACCGGGGAGCTGTTTTTT.

This sequence joins TRBV18 and TRBJ1-1, with D hard to call. CDR1 and CDR2 (germline): KGHSH, LQKENI. This CDR3 region has 13 residues. The germline V and J ends were trimmed by 5 bases and 2 bases, with 9 bases remaining between them. CDR3 loop: CASSTGPNTEAFF. The DNA of the CDR3 is TGTGCCAGCTCAACCGGACCTAACACTGAAGCTTTCTTT.

This clone was observed once. The chain is built from TRBV5-1 and TRBJ2-7, with D perhaps TRBD1 (6 bases). The length of the CDR3 is 15 residues. Germline CDR1 and CDR2: SGHRS and YFSETQ. The V gene lost 3 bases and the J gene lost 2 bases, with 15 bases spanning the gap. This CDR3 reads CASSSGDLPTYEQYF. The DNA of the CDR3 is TGCGCCAGCAGCTCAGGGGACCTACCAACCTACGAGCAGTACTTC.

The V and J genes are TRBV30 and TRBJ1-4; TRBD1 aligns across 7 bases. CDR1 is GTSNPN, CDR2 SVGIG, per germline (reference sequence). V was pared by 3 bases and J by 5 bases, with 9 bases of the junction left unmatched. The CDR3 spans 15 residues. The CDR3 coding sequence is TGTGCCTGGAGGAATGGCAGGGGGGGAAATGAAAAACTGTTTTTT. It specifies CAWRNGRGGNEKLFF.

This clone was counted between two and nine times. The chain recombines TRBV19 with TRBJ2-2, with a possible D match to TRBD2 (5 bases). Germline-derived CDR1 and CDR2 are LNHDA and SQIVND (reference sequence). This CDR3 contains 15 residues. The V gene lost 10 bases and the J gene lost 0 bases, with 15 bases spanning the gap. DNA of the CDR3: TGTGCCACTCGCCCGAAACTAGCGAACACCGGGGAGCTGTTTTTT. Protein sequence: CATRPKLANTGELFF. Looking up the rest from reference TRBV19 and TRBJ2-2 gives the full variable domain: DGGITQSPKYLFRKEGQNVTLSCEQNLNHDAMYWYRQDPGQGLRLIYYSQIVNDFQKGDIAEGYSVSREKKESFPLTVTSAQKNPTAFYLCATRPKLANTGELFFGEGSRLTVL.

The CDR3 coding sequence is TGTGCCAGCAGCTTAGGTGCGGGCGGCGAGCTGTTTTTT. Translating it yields CASSLGAGGELFF. The gene calls are TRBV7-2 and TRBJ2-2; possibly TRBD2 for D (5 bases). Germline loops: CDR1 SGHTA, CDR2 FQGNSA. V dropped 1 base and J dropped 11 bases, with 11 bases sitting between them. This CDR3 spans 13 amino acids.

The V gene is TRBV5-1, the J gene TRBJ2-3; TRBD2 agrees at 10 bases. CDR3 length: 16 residues. The trim removed 5 bases at V and 4 bases at J, leaving 10 bases unmatched. CDR1 and CDR2 from the germline V gene are SGHRS and YFSETQ. The CDR3 nucleotides are TGCGCCAGCAGAGCCCCTAGCGGGAGTAGCCCAGATACGCAGTATTTT. Translating gives CASRAPSGSSPDTQYF.

The genes are TRBV6-6 and TRBJ1-2, with 7 bases lining up with TRBD1. The CDR3 runs 15 residues. Trimming removed 6 bases from V and 5 bases from J; junction bases left unmatched: 12. CDR1 and CDR2 from the germline V gene are MNHNY and SVGAGI (reference sequence). The chain's CDR3 is CASSDTDRLEYGYTF. For the CDR3, the DNA is TGTGCCAGCAGCGATACGGACAGGTTGGAGTATGGCTACACCTTC.

V and J are TRBV28 and TRBJ2-3; weak D call: TRBD2 (7 bases). Germline lookup yields CDR1 MDHEN and CDR2 SYDVKM. Trimming took 7 bases from V and 2 from J, leaving 22 bases between them. This CDR3 is 17 amino acids long. CDR3 nucleotide sequence: TGTGCCAGCACCGTCAGGGGCAGCGGGGTGTCCACAGATACGCAGTATTTT. It encodes CASTVRGSGVSTDTQYF.

The chain carries TRBV7-2 and TRBJ1-4; TRBD1 might be the D (6 bases). CDR3 length: 15 amino acids. CDR1 SGHTA and CDR2 FQGNSA come from the germline V gene. V lost 2 bases and J lost 7, with 14 bases in between. The CDR3 protein is CASSLTPGGGEKLFF. The CDR3, as DNA: TGTGCCAGCAGCTTAACGCCCGGGGGCGGTGAAAAACTGTTTTTT.

CDR3 loop: CASSLEADGMSEAFF. The DNA of the CDR3 is TGCGCCAGCAGCTTGGAAGCCGACGGGATGAGTGAAGCTTTCTTT. This chain connects TRBV5-1 to TRBJ1-1; no clear D gene. CDR3 length: 15 residues. Germline V lookup: CDR1 SGHRS, CDR2 YFSETQ. V was trimmed by 0 bases and J by 7 bases, leaving 16 bases between them.

This clone was counted only a few times. J is TRBJ1-6 and V is TRBV11-2; D is possibly TRBD1 (5 bases). The CDR3 sequence is 15 residues long. The V end lost 0 bases, the J end lost 14 bases, and 17 bases lay between the germline ends. Per the germline V gene, CDR1 is SGHAT and CDR2 is FQNNGV. In DNA, the CDR3 is TGTGCCAGCAGCTTAGACTATCAGGGCCATATGGCCCTCCACTTT. Its protein is CASSLDYQGHMALHF.

Concerning this clone itself: The CDR3 does not close with the conserved phenylalanine or tryptophan, likely indicating a read error. Because the CDR3's place on the DNA is in doubt, the DNA is left out and the CDR3 is given as listed by TCRdb. The J gene is TRBJ2-7, the V gene TRBV18; the table's TRBD2 call for D was not verified on the DNA. The CDR3 adds up to 14 amino acids, both ends counted. Germline CDR1 reads KGHSH; CDR2 reads LQKENI. The CDR3 here is CASSRDRLAGETHL.

This clone was counted a few times. The chain is built from TRBV4-2 and TRBJ1-4, with 7 bases identical to TRBD1. Germline CDR1 reads LGHNA; CDR2 reads YNFKEQ. The J segment lost 12 bases and the V segment lost 4 bases, leaving 14 bases of the junction unmatched. This CDR3 has 15 amino acids. CDR3 in DNA: TGTGCCAGCAGCCCAGGGACCAGGGGGGCTGATCAACTGTTTTTT. Protein sequence: CASSPGTRGADQLFF.

This chain links TRBV2 with TRBJ2-7, with no clear D. V was cut by 6 bases and J by 1 base, with 16 bases left in between. Germline assignment: CDR1 SNHLY and CDR2 FYNNEI. The length of the CDR3 is 15 residues. The CDR3: CASSPVALGSYEQYF. The CDR3 DNA reads TGTGCCAGCAGCCCCGTGGCCCTTGGGTCCTACGAGCAGTACTTC.

The CDR3 DNA is TGTGCCAGCAGTACTAGCGGGACCGGCCCAGATACGCAGTATTTT. This gives the protein CASSTSGTGPDTQYF. The rearrangement uses TRBV28 and TRBJ2-3; 10 bases match TRBD2. V shed 5 bases, J shed 4 bases, and the junction held 6 bases outside the gene matches. CDR1 is MDHEN and CDR2 is SYDVKM in the germline V gene. This CDR3 contains 15 residues.